This T cell receptor beta chain was obtained from a study of regulatory T cells in long-lasting Graves disease. This clonotype was found a few times. Its cognate antigen is unknown. Study outcomes and limitations: With persistent disease, TRBV28, TRBJ1-2 and TRBJ2-5 were the favored segments.

Construction of the TCR beta libraries employed iRepertoire HTBI primers in conjunction with Arm-PCR of CDR3 regions. TCRdb redid the calling of the multiplex PCR reads with MiXCR, one entry per CDR3 protein. The data show fewer than 450,000 distinct CDR3 sequences, about 15% seen once. The time point is: newly diagnosed GD, antithyroid drugs for less than 3 months. Construction of the TCR library relied on RNA isolated from PBMCs. The CDR3 spans 16 residues. J gave up 4 bases and V 4 bases, and 10 bases lay outside the gene matches. Per the germline V gene, CDR1 is MNHEY and CDR2 is SMNVEV (reference sequence). This sample also appeared in a second study, on T cells in Graves' hyperthyroidism and ophthalmopathy.

The TCR originated in a woman in her thirties or forties with Graves disease. The input for sequencing was peripheral blood mononuclear cells (PBMCs), taken at new diagnosis, from a patient treated with antithyroid drugs. The chain uses TRBV27 and TRBJ2-7; 10 bases are shared with TRBD2. The CDR3 DNA follows: TGTGCCAGCAGTTATGGTCGGCTAGCGGGAGTTTACGAGCAGTACTTC. It is translated as CASSYGRLAGVYEQYF.